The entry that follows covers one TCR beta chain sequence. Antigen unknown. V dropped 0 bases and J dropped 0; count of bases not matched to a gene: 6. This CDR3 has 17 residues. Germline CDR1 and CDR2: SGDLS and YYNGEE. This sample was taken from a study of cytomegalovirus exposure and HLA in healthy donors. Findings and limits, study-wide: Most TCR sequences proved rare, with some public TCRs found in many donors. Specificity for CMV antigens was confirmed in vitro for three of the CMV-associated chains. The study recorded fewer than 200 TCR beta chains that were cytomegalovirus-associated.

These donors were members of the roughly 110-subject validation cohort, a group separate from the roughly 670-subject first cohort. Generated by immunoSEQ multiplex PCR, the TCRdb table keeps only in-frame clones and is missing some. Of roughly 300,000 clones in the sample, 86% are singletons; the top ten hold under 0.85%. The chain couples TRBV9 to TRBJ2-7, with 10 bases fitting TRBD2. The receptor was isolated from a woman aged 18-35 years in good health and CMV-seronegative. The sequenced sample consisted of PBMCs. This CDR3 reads CASSVAPTSGPSYEQYF. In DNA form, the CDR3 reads TGTGCCAGCAGCGTAGCTCCGACTAGCGGGCCCTCCTACGAGCAGTACTTC.